These 17 T cell receptor beta chains came from one sample sequenced in a study of blood T cell repertoires in COVID-19. Here immunoSEQ multiplex PCR was the method, and the copy in TCRdb shows in-frame clones only, minus some. The table records 250,000 to 300,000 clones, approximately 88% of them present only once. Sequencing input: peripheral blood. These receptors originate from a woman aged 25 to 45 with acute or convalescent COVID-19.

The rearrangement links TRBV21-1 to TRBJ1-2; TRBD1 is the table's D call, not checked against the DNA. TRBV21-1 is a known pseudogene. The CDR3 has 15 residues. CDR3 nucleotides: TGTGCCAGCAGCAAAGCGCAACGGACAGGGAATGGCTACACCTTC. Amino acid sequence: CASSKAQRTGNGYTF.

The CDR3 sequence is CASSYTGGFNQPQHF. The CDR3 DNA is TGTGCCAGCAGTTACACAGGGGGTTTCAATCAGCCCCAGCATTTT. V usage is TRBV6-5 and J usage is TRBJ1-5; the match to TRBD1 covers 8 bases. The CDR3 contains 15 residues. J gave up 3 bases and V 2 bases, and 3 bases lay outside the gene matches. Per germline, CDR1 MNHEY and CDR2 SVGAGI.

The J gene is TRBJ2-2, the V gene TRBV30, with D hard to call. In germline, CDR1 is GTSNPN, CDR2 SVGIG (reference sequence). The CDR3 length is 11 residues. The V end was cut by 2 bases, the J end by 6 bases, with 4 bases between. CDR3 sequence reads: CAWSRAGELFF. The CDR3 region has the DNA TGTGCCTGGAGTCGGGCCGGGGAGCTGTTTTTT.

The chain uses TRBV10-1 and TRBJ2-5; TRBD1 might be the D (6 bases). Per the germline V gene, CDR1 is WNHNN and CDR2 is SYGVQD (reference sequence). The CDR3 covers 18 residues. Trimming shortened V by 5 bases and J by 2 bases, and 24 bases separated the two germline ends. The CDR3 DNA is TGCGCCAGCAGTTCCTACAGGGACGCTGAGGAACTGCAAGAGACCCAGTACTTC. It yields the protein CASSSYRDAEELQETQYF.

This chain uses TRBV6-2 or TRBV6-3 with TRBJ2-5; no reliable D call. V was cut by 3 bases and J by 0 bases, with 20 bases left in between. Germline CDR1 MNHEY, CDR2 SVGEGT. This CDR3 has 18 residues. DNA for the CDR3: TGTGCCAGCAGTTATTCCTCCTGGGCAGGCTTAGACCAAGAGACCCAGTACTTC. The encoded protein is CASSYSSWAGLDQETQYF.

V and J are TRBV27 and TRBJ2-5, with 7 bases lining up with TRBD2. CDR3 size: 14 residues. The germline V gene has CDR1 MNHEY and CDR2 SMNVEV (reference sequence). The V and J ends lost 2 bases and 4 bases, in that order; junction bases with no gene match: 4. The CDR3: CASSLAGALETQYF. CDR3 DNA: TGTGCCAGCAGTTTAGCGGGAGCACTAGAGACCCAGTACTTC.

Remarks on this clone: Other nucleotide sequences from this sample produce the same CDR3. In DNA, the CDR3 is TGCGCCAGCAGCTTCGGCGGATCCTACGAGCAGTACTTC. It encodes CASSFGGSYEQYF. V is TRBV5-1 and J is TRBJ2-7; D unclear. CDR1 is SGHRS and CDR2 is YFSETQ in the germline V gene. V lost 2 bases and J lost 1, with 7 bases in between. The CDR3 covers 13 residues.

This clone was seen more than once but under ten times. Other nucleotide sequences from this sample produce the same CDR3. The chain links TRBV9 to TRBJ2-7; a possible D gene is TRBD1 (5 bases). CDR1 SGDLS and CDR2 YYNGEE come from the germline V gene. The CDR3 extends over 13 amino acids. V lost 2 bases and J 2 bases, leaving 8 bases between the germline ends. In DNA, the CDR3 is TGTGCCAGCAGCGTCGACAGTGCCTACGAGCAGTACTTC. Residues: CASSVDSAYEQYF.

The gene calls are TRBV30 and TRBJ1-5; 9 bases fit TRBD1. From germline, CDR1 is GTSNPN and CDR2 SVGIG (reference sequence). The V gene end was trimmed by 4 bases and the J gene end by 2 bases; junction bases not matched to a gene: 6. The CDR3 is 15 amino acids. CDR3 amino acids: CAWTGTGQGNQPQHF. The DNA for the CDR3 is TGTGCCTGGACGGGGACAGGGCAGGGCAATCAGCCCCAGCATTTT.

This clone was observed a single time. The chain combines TRBV5-4 with TRBJ2-2; 8 nucleotides line up with TRBD2. The germline gives CDR1 SGHNT, CDR2 YYREEE (reference sequence). V shed 2 bases, J shed 0 bases, and the junction held 3 bases outside the gene matches. There are 16 residues in the CDR3. The CDR3 region is CASSLTSGANTGELFF. The CDR3 coding sequence is TGTGCCAGCAGCTTAACTAGCGGAGCGAACACCGGGGAGCTGTTTTTT.

The genes are TRBV7-6 and TRBJ2-2, with 10 bases lining up with TRBD1. CDR1 is SGHVS, CDR2 FNYEAQ, per germline. J gave up 6 bases and V 5 bases, and 12 bases lay outside the gene matches. CDR3 size: 17 residues. The DNA for the CDR3 is TGTGCCAGCAGCCCGCTCCGGGGACAGGGGCTTTCCGGGGAGCTGTTTTTT. This translates into CASSPLRGQGLSGELFF.

The V and J genes are TRBV7-2 and TRBJ1-3, with a weak D call TRBD1 (5 bases). V dropped 4 bases and J dropped 0 bases, with 13 bases sitting between them. The CDR3 runs 16 residues. CDR1 is SGHTA, CDR2 FQGNSA, per germline. The CDR3 DNA sequence: TGTGCCAGCAGCTCCTTCCGGGGGGACTCTGGAAACACCATATATTTT. The encoded protein is CASSSFRGDSGNTIYF. Full variable domain (outside the CDR3, taken from reference TRBV7-2 and TRBJ1-3): GAGVSQSPSNKVTEKGKDVELRCDPISGHTALYWYRQSLGQGLEFLIYFQGNSAPDKSGLPSDRFSAERTGGSVSTLTIQRTQQEDSAVYLCASSSFRGDSGNTIYFGEGSWLTVV.

V and J are TRBV6-2 or TRBV6-3 and TRBJ2-7; TRBD2 matches 15 bases. The V gene's germline CDR1 is MNHEY and CDR2 SVGEGT. The CDR3 runs to 15 residues. V trimming: 5 bases; J trimming: 5 bases; junction bases outside the gene matches: 4. The CDR3, as DNA: TGTGCCAGCAGTCGGACTAGCGGGAGGGCTGACGAGCAGTACTTC. It translates to CASSRTSGRADEQYF.

The table lists this clone with a count of one. This rearrangement joins TRBV6-5 to TRBJ2-7; possible D gene TRBD2, 6 bases. This CDR3 spans 14 amino acids. Germline V gene data show CDR1 as MNHEY and CDR2 as SVGAGI. V lost 7 bases and J 7 bases, leaving 20 bases between the germline ends. DNA for the CDR3: TGTGCCAGCACCGGCCAGGCGGGGTTTTCTGAGCAGTACTTC. It encodes CASTGQAGFSEQYF.

The sample holds one count of this clone. The rearrangement uses TRBV29-1 and TRBJ1-1; D gene ambiguous. Per the germline V gene, CDR1 is SQVTM and CDR2 is ANQGSEA. Trimming removed 4 bases from V and 5 bases from J, with 17 bases in between. The CDR3 loop spans 14 amino acids. CDR3 DNA sequence: TGCAGCGTTGTATCCGGGTCCTCGGGGACTGAAGCTTTCTTT. It yields the protein CSVVSGSSGTEAFF.

The CDR3 DNA is TGTGCCAGCAGTTTATATTTTCTGGAGACCCAGTACTTC. This sequence encodes CASSLYFLETQYF. The chain couples TRBV27 to TRBJ2-5; D is undetermined. The germline V gene has CDR1 MNHEY and CDR2 SMNVEV (reference sequence). The CDR3 runs 13 residues. The V gene lost 1 base and the J gene lost 5 bases, with 8 bases spanning the gap.

This rearrangement joins TRBV4-3 to TRBJ1-1, with TRBD1 matching over 7 bases. The CDR3 covers 15 residues. Trimming at V came to 1 base and at J to 1 base, leaving 3 bases not matched to a gene. Germline CDR1 LGHNA, CDR2 YSLEER. Written as DNA, the CDR3 is TGCGCCAGCAGCCAAGCGGGACAGAGGAACACTGAAGCTTTCTTT. Translating it yields CASSQAGQRNTEAFF.